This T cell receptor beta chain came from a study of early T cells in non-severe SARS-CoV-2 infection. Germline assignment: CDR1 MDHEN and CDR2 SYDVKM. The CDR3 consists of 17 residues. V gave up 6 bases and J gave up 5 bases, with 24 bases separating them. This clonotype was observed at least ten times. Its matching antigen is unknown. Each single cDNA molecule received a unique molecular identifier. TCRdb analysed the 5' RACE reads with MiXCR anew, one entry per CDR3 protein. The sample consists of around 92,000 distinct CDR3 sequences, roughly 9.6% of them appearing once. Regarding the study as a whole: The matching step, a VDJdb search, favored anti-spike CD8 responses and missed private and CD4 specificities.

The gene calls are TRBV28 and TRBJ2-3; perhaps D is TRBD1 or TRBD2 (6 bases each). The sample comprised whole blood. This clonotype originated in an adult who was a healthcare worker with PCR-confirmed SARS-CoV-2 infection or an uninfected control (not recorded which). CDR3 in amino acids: CASSRPAGGSMGDTQYF. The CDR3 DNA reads TGTGCCAGCAGCCGTCCCGCCGGGGGCTCGATGGGAGATACGCAGTATTTT.